The clone carrying this TCR beta chain appeared a few times. The data derive from a study of CD8+ T cells in alopecia areata. Following RNA extraction, reverse transcription yielded cDNA that acted as the sequencing template. Profiled with immunoSEQ multiplex PCR; TCRdb holds only in-frame clones, not every one. The sample includes some 130,000 clones, more than 40% of them seen just once. The germline CDR1 and CDR2 sequences are MGHRA and YSYEKL. Trimming stripped 4 bases from V and 5 bases from J, with 12 bases between. CDR3 size: 14 residues. The origin of this receptor is a human donor with alopecia areata. This chain links TRBV4-1 with TRBJ2-1; the D gene is possibly TRBD1 (6 bases). The material sequenced was CD8+ T cells sorted from blood, taken at week 0. CDR3 DNA: TGCGCCAGCAGCCGGACAGAGGCCAACAATGAGCAGTTCTTC. Protein sequence: CASSRTEANNEQFF.